This T cell receptor beta chain appears in the sequencing data of a study of response to subunit inactivated influenza vaccine. The table lists this clonotype with a few counts. Germline-derived CDR1 and CDR2 are SGHRS and YFSETQ. This CDR3 is built from 14 residues. V was pared by 0 bases and J by 6 bases, with 5 bases of the junction left unmatched. One entry per CDR3 protein, called by TCRdb with MiXCR from the RT-PCR reads. The table has approximately 530,000 distinct CDR3 sequences, 7.6% seen once. The rearrangement uses TRBV5-1 and TRBJ2-7; TRBD1 matches at 8 bases. The TCR sequence derives from a man aged 50 to 69 who received an inactivated influenza vaccine. Sequencing used PBMCs from blood, obtained about 24 months after vaccination. The CDR3 nucleotides read TGCGCCAGCAGCTTGGCGGACAGGGTTGGCGAGCAGTACTTC. This encodes CASSLADRVGEQYF. The full variable domain, completed using reference TRBV5-1 and TRBJ2-7, is KAGVTQTPRYLIKTRGQQVTLSCSPISGHRSVSWYQQTPGQGLQFLFEYFSETQRNKGNFPGRFSGRQFSNSRSEMNVSTLELGDSALYLCASSLADRVGEQYFGPGTRLTVT.